A selection of T cell receptor beta chains follows, all from one sample in a study of identical twins. Each CDR3 protein gets one entry after TCRdb re-called the 5' RACE reads with MiXCR. The sample includes 400,000 to 550,000 distinct CDR3 sequences, roughly an eighth of them seen just once. The same data also contributed to another study, on yellow fever vaccine responses in identical twins.

Input material: CD4+ T cells sorted from blood. Every receptor here comes from a woman younger than 35 in good health. CDR3s include the opening cysteine and the closing phenylalanine or tryptophan. The D gene is left open where the match is weak. Size tells how often a clone was seen (once, few, many) or the class of an expanded clone, and some rows leave it out.

>few|TRBJ1-2|TRBV5-1|TRBD1
TGCGCCAGCAGCCCTCGGTCGGGGGACAGTCAAGGCCGGGTGAAAGGCTACACCTTC
CASSPRSGDSQGRVKGYTF
>NA|TRBJ2-3|TRBV2|TRBD2
TGTGCCAGCAGCTACCGACTAGCGGGGATTTATACGCAGTATTTT
CASSYRLAGIYTQYF
>NA|TRBJ2-5|TRBV4-3|TRBD2
TGCGCCAGCAGCCAAGATTTAGGCGGGAGGGGCAGCCAAGAGACCCAGTACTTC
CASSQDLGGRGSQETQYF
>few|TRBJ2-3|TRBV3-1|TRBD1
TGTGCCAGCAGCCAAGATCGCGGGACAGGGTACACAGATACGCAGTATTTT
CASSQDRGTGYTDTQYF
>NA|TRBJ2-7|TRBV7-9|TRBD1
TGTGCCAGCAGCTCTGACAGGGAGAAATCCTACGAGCAGTACTTC
CASSSDREKSYEQYF
>few|TRBJ1-5|TRBV6-2/TRBV6-3|TRBD1
TGTGCCAGCAGGCGGACAGGGGTTAGCAATCAGCCCCAGCATTTT
CASRRTGVSNQPQHF
>NA|TRBJ1-5|TRBV7-9|TRBD1
TGTGCCAGCAGCTTCGGGACAGGGGCTTATAGCAATCAGCCCCAGCATTTT
CASSFGTGAYSNQPQHF
>NA|TRBJ2-7|TRBV25-1|NA
TGTGCCAGCAGTGACCCCGGGGCCACCTACGAGCAGTACTTC
CASSDPGATYEQYF
>few|TRBJ2-4|TRBV28|NA
TGTGCCAGCACCTCCCTGAGCGGGGCCAAAAACATTCAGTACTTC
CASTSLSGAKNIQYF
>NA|TRBJ2-3|TRBV2|NA
TGTGCCAGCATGGAACAGCCGCTCTCAGATACGCAGTATTTT
CASMEQPLSDTQYF
>NA|TRBJ1-5|TRBV20-1|NA
TGCAGTGCTAGGAGGGGGGGAGGGAGCAATCAGCCCCAGCATTTT
CSARRGGGSNQPQHF
>few|TRBJ2-4|TRBV27|NA
TGTGCCAGCAGTTTATCGGGGGAGTTAGGCATTCAGTACTTC
CASSLSGELGIQYF
>NA|TRBJ2-1|TRBV12-3/TRBV12-4|NA
TGTGCCAGCAGTTTCTTAGGAGTGAGCTCCTACAATGAGCAGTTCTTC
CASSFLGVSSYNEQFF
>many|TRBJ2-6|TRBV12-3/TRBV12-4|NA
TGTGCCAGCAGTCTCTTAGGGACCGGGGCCAACGTCCTGACTTTC
CASSLLGTGANVLTF
>many|TRBJ2-1|TRBV29-1|NA
TGCAGCGTTGAAATGGAAGCGGGCTCCTACAATGAGCAGTTCTTC
CSVEMEAGSYNEQFF
>few|TRBJ1-2|TRBV5-1|NA
TGCGCCAGCAGCTTGGCTGCAGGGATGGACTATGGCTACACCTTC
CASSLAAGMDYGYTF
>NA|TRBJ1-1|TRBV5-1|NA
TGCGCCAGCAGCGTGGAGGGTGGGAACACTGAAGCTTTCTTT
CASSVEGGNTEAFF
>few|TRBJ2-5|TRBV5-6|TRBD2
TGTGCCAGCAGCTTGCGGGGGGGTGCTGAGACCCAGTACTTC
CASSLRGGAETQYF
>NA|TRBJ2-6|TRBV7-2|NA
TGTGCCAGCAGCACGGAGGCTGGGGCCAACGTCCTGACTTTC
CASSTEAGANVLTF
>many|TRBJ2-7|TRBV7-2|NA
TGTGCCAGCAGTCTCGGCGGCTGGTTCTCCTACGAGCAGTACTTC
CASSLGGWFSYEQYF
>NA|TRBJ2-7|TRBV27|TRBD2
TGTGCCAGCACCTGGGAACTAGCGGGCCCCTACGAGCAGTACTTC
CASTWELAGPYEQYF
>NA|TRBJ2-2|TRBV7-9|NA
TGTGCCAGCAGCTTAGGAGGGGCAGTCGGACCCGGGGAGCTGTTTTTT
CASSLGGAVGPGELFF
>few|TRBJ2-1|TRBV5-6|NA
TGTGCCAGCAGCTCGAGCTTTGGGCGGTCCTCCTACAATGAGCAGTTCTTC
CASSSSFGRSSYNEQFF
>few|TRBJ2-3|TRBV10-3|TRBD1
TGTGCCATCACGGAAGGACAGGGGGCAGATACGCAGTATTTT
CAITEGQGADTQYF
>NA|TRBJ2-7|TRBV12-3/TRBV12-4|TRBD2
TGTGCCAGCAGTTTAGTTAGCGGGAGGTCCTACGAGCAGTACTTC
CASSLVSGRSYEQYF
>few|TRBJ1-1|TRBV20-1|NA
TGCAGTGCTAGGGACCTTAAGGGCACTGAAGCTTTCTTT
CSARDLKGTEAFF
>NA|TRBJ1-2|TRBV3-1|NA
TGTGCCAGCAGCCAAGTTGTGGGGAGTTATGGCTACACCTTC
CASSQVVGSYGYTF
>many|TRBJ2-7|TRBV20-1|TRBD1
TGCAGTGCTCCTCGGACAGGGTCCTACGAGCAGTACTTC
CSAPRTGSYEQYF
>many|TRBJ2-7|TRBV5-1|NA
TGCGCCAGCAGCCTGACCAGCTCCTACGAGCAGTACTTC
CASSLTSSYEQYF
>NA|TRBJ2-1|TRBV12-3/TRBV12-4|NA
TGTGCCAGCAGTTTTCTCCCCACCCTAGGGAATGAGCAGTTCTTC
CASSFLPTLGNEQFF
>few|TRBJ2-5|TRBV9|TRBD2
TGTGCCAGCAGCGTGGGGACTCGACTAGCGGGTGATGAGACCCAGTACTTC
CASSVGTRLAGDETQYF
>NA|TRBJ2-7|TRBV20-1|NA
TGCAGTGCAGACTCGACGGGAAAGGCCTCCTACGAGCAGTACTTC
CSADSTGKASYEQYF
>many|TRBJ1-1|TRBV29-1|NA
TGCAGCGTTGAAGATCCCGTGAGCACTGAAGCTTTCTTT
CSVEDPVSTEAFF
>NA|TRBJ1-1|TRBV2|NA
TGTGCCAGCAGAAGGACAGCTACGAACACTGAAGCTTTCTTT
CASRRTATNTEAFF
>NA|TRBJ2-6|TRBV5-1|NA
TGCGCCAGCAGCTTCGGGGCACTCTCTGGGGCCAACGTCCTGACTTTC
CASSFGALSGANVLTF
>few|TRBJ2-2|TRBV7-2|TRBD1
TGTGCCAGCAGACTAGACAGGGGGGTGCCCGGGGAGCTGTTTTTT
CASRLDRGVPGELFF
>NA|TRBJ1-4|TRBV20-1|NA
TGCAGTGCTAGAAAGACGGGACGGCATAATGAAAAACTGTTTTTT
CSARKTGRHNEKLFF
>few|TRBJ2-3|TRBV12-3/TRBV12-4|TRBD1
TGTGCCAGCTCTTCACGGTCGGGACAGGGCCTGCGGGGTACGCAGTATTTT
CASSSRSGQGLRGTQYF
>NA|TRBJ1-5|TRBV6-1|NA
TGTGCCAGCAGCCCCTGGGGTGGAGGGATGGGTCAGCCCCAGCATTTT
CASSPWGGGMGQPQHF
>NA|TRBJ2-5|TRBV6-1|NA
TGTGCCAGCAGTGAACGGGTGGGGGCGACTACTACCCAGTACTTC
CASSERVGATTTQYF
>NA|TRBJ2-1|TRBV12-3/TRBV12-4|NA
TGTGCCAGCAGTCCCGGGAGCCCGTGGGACAATGAGCAGTTCTTC
CASSPGSPWDNEQFF
>many|TRBJ2-2|TRBV12-3/TRBV12-4|TRBD1
TGTGCCAGCCATTCCGGGACAGGGAACACCGGGGAGCTGTTTTTT
CASHSGTGNTGELFF
>few|TRBJ2-1|TRBV5-5|TRBD2
TGTGCCAGCAGCTTGGGTAGACTAGCCCAAGGCAATGAGCAGTTCTTC
CASSLGRLAQGNEQFF
>few|TRBJ2-7|TRBV12-3/TRBV12-4|NA
TGTGCCAGCAGTTTATTTACCCACGAGCAGTACTTC
CASSLFTHEQYF
>NA|TRBJ1-5|TRBV28|NA
TGTGCCAGCAGTTCTCTTTATAGGGGGTATACGGAGCCCCAGCATTTT
CASSSLYRGYTEPQHF
>few|TRBJ2-1|TRBV4-3|TRBD1
TGCGCCAGCAGCCGGGACAGGAGTTACAATGAGCAGTTCTTC
CASSRDRSYNEQFF
>NA|TRBJ2-5|TRBV3-1|TRBD2
TGTGCCAGCAGGTCCCTAGCGGGGGATGAGACCCAGTACTTC
CASRSLAGDETQYF
>few|TRBJ2-1|TRBV19|NA
TGTGCCAGTAGTTTGAGTTCGGTCAATGAGCAGTTCTTC
CASSLSSVNEQFF
>NA|TRBJ1-1|TRBV20-1|NA
TGCAGTGCTAAACGGAACACTGAAGCTTTCTTT
CSAKRNTEAFF
>few|TRBJ2-5|TRBV28|NA
TGTGCCAGCAGATCCGCCAGGGTGGGGGGAGAGACCCAGTACTTC
CASRSARVGGETQYF
>many|TRBJ2-7|TRBV12-3/TRBV12-4|NA
TGTGCCAGCACCGCTCGGGTCGGAATTAACTCCTACGAGCAGTACTTC
CASTARVGINSYEQYF
>few|TRBJ2-1|TRBV20-1|NA
TGCAGTGGATTGGAGGGAAATGAGCAGTTCTTC
CSGLEGNEQFF
>NA|TRBJ2-3|TRBV20-1|NA
TGCAGTGCTTCGCAGAGCGGAGACTACACAGATACGCAGTATTTT
CSASQSGDYTDTQYF
>NA|TRBJ2-2|TRBV9|NA
TGTGCCAGCAGATCTACTACGGGTGGGCCCGGGGAGCTGTTTTTT
CASRSTTGGPGELFF
>few|TRBJ2-7|TRBV11-2|TRBD1
TGTGCCAGCAGCTTATCTCAGGGGGCGCGCATCGAGCAGTACTTC
CASSLSQGARIEQYF